Listed here are 18 T cell receptor beta chains from one sample, sequenced in a study of blood T cell repertoires in COVID-19. The method was immunoSEQ multiplex PCR; TCRdb's version includes in-frame clones alone and lacks a portion of them. The data hold around 160,000 clones, with 70% to 90% observed a single time. The specimen was peripheral blood. These receptors came from a woman aged 55-69 years with COVID-19, enrolled during active disease.

The chain combines TRBV3-1 (or the pseudogene TRBV3-2) with TRBJ2-3; 11 positions agree with TRBD2. The V and J ends lost 0 bases and 6 bases, in that order; junction bases with no gene match: 5. Germline V gene lookup returns CDR1 LGHDT and CDR2 YNNKEL (reference sequence). This CDR3 has 16 residues. The CDR3 is CASSQDASGGLDTQYF. DNA for the CDR3: TGTGCCAGCAGCCAAGATGCTAGCGGGGGGTTGGATACGCAGTATTTT.

V and J are TRBV10-1 and TRBJ1-2; D unclear. The CDR3 totals 15 residues. Germline V lookup: CDR1 WNHNN, CDR2 SYGVQD (reference sequence). V lost 4 bases and J 4 bases, leaving 16 bases between the germline ends. Written as DNA, the CDR3 is TGCGCCAGCAGTGGACCTCGCGAGGGTGGCTATGGCTACACCTTC. Translated: CASSGPREGGYGYTF.

The gene calls are TRBV27 and TRBJ1-3; no clear D gene. Trimming removed 3 bases at V and 4 bases at J, with 10 bases between. Germline-derived CDR1 and CDR2 are MNHEY and SMNVEV (reference sequence). The CDR3 is 14 amino acids. DNA for the CDR3: TGTGCCAGCAGTTTTAGAGATCGAGGAAACACCATATATTTT. Its protein is CASSFRDRGNTIYF.

V usage is TRBV5-1 and J usage is TRBJ2-1, with no clear D. Germline V gives CDR1 SGHRS, CDR2 YFSETQ. Deletions cut 0 bases from V and 8 bases from J, with 9 bases between. CDR3 size: 13 residues. The CDR3 spells CASSLGEMDEQFF. The CDR3, as DNA: TGCGCCAGCAGCTTGGGAGAAATGGATGAGCAGTTCTTC.

V is TRBV15 and J is TRBJ2-5, with 9 bases matching TRBD2. CDR1 LNHNV and CDR2 YYDKDF come from the germline V gene (reference sequence). The J segment lost 2 bases and the V segment lost 2 bases, leaving 6 bases of the junction unmatched. The CDR3 has 16 amino acids. The CDR3 nucleotides read TGTGCCACCAGCAGAATCGGTAGCGGGGGACAAGAGACCCAGTACTTC. This sequence encodes CATSRIGSGGQETQYF.

V and J are TRBV2 and TRBJ1-5, with D maybe TRBD1 (5 bases). V lost 8 bases and J lost 0, with 8 bases in between. Germline V gene lookup returns CDR1 SNHLY and CDR2 FYNNEI. CDR3 length equals 13 residues. CDR3 in DNA: TGTGCCAGCCACAGGCTTAGCAATCAGCCCCAGCATTTT. Residues: CASHRLSNQPQHF.

The V gene is TRBV18, the J gene TRBJ1-1; 9 bases line up with TRBD1. The CDR3 totals 18 residues. Germline CDR1 reads KGHSH; CDR2 reads LQKENI. With 5 bases clipped from V and 1 base from J, the junction kept 14 bases outside the gene matches. DNA of the CDR3: TGTGCCAGCTCAGCCAACCCCGGGACAGGGAGTAAGAACACTGAAGCTTTCTTT. It encodes CASSANPGTGSKNTEAFF.

This clone was observed a handful of times. The chain has TRBV3-1 (or the pseudogene TRBV3-2) and TRBJ1-2; the match to TRBD1 covers 7 bases. CDR3 size: 14 residues. Germline loops: CDR1 LGHDT, CDR2 YNNKEL (reference sequence). The J segment lost 4 bases and the V segment lost 4 bases, leaving 6 bases of the junction unmatched. CDR3: CASSPTGFRYGYTF. The DNA for the CDR3 is TGTGCCAGCAGCCCGACAGGGTTTCGCTATGGCTACACCTTC.

The chain employs TRBV15 and TRBJ2-7; 9 bases match TRBD1. CDR1 and CDR2 (germline): LNHNV, YYDKDF (reference sequence). The ends lost 4 bases at V and 6 bases at J; junction bases unmatched: 4. CDR3 length: 13 amino acids. The CDR3 is CATSTPGQGEQYF. For the CDR3, the DNA is TGTGCCACCAGCACACCGGGACAGGGCGAGCAGTACTTC.

The CDR3 bases are TGTGCCACCAGTGATTCCCTCCGAGCGGCGAACACTGAAGCTTTCTTT. Amino acid sequence: CATSDSLRAANTEAFF. The chain recombines TRBV24-1 with TRBJ1-1; D uncertain. The CDR3 contains 16 residues. Between the trimmed V and J ends, which lost 2 bases and 1 base, there was a span of 13 bases. Per the germline V gene, CDR1 is KGHDR and CDR2 is SFDVKD.

The V gene is TRBV7-3, the J gene TRBJ1-1; D gene ambiguous. CDR1 SGHTA and CDR2 FQGTGA come from the germline V gene. The CDR3 is 12 amino acids. V lost 5 bases to trimming and J lost 5 bases, with 9 bases between them. CDR3 residues: CASSLAQTEAFF. Here the CDR3 DNA reads TGTGCCAGCAGCCTAGCCCAGACTGAAGCTTTCTTT.

This clone has just one count. The chain is built from TRBV5-4 and TRBJ1-4; D ambiguous. Deletions cut 2 bases from V and 3 bases from J, with 5 bases between. The germline V gene has CDR1 SGHNT and CDR2 YYREEE (reference sequence). The length of the CDR3 is 13 residues. The CDR3 here is CASSLKPNEKLFF. The CDR3 region has the DNA TGTGCCAGCAGCTTAAAGCCTAATGAAAAACTGTTTTTT.

The J gene is TRBJ1-3, the V gene TRBV6-6; the D is unclear. Looked up from germline, CDR1 is MNHNY and CDR2 is SVGAGI (reference sequence). This CDR3 is 15 amino acids long. Trimming left V 2 bases short and J 0 bases short, with 8 bases between. The CDR3 here is CASSYEIHSGNTIYF. In DNA, the CDR3 is TGTGCCAGCAGTTACGAGATTCACTCTGGAAACACCATATATTTT.

The rearrangement links TRBV7-6 to TRBJ1-1; D not resolved. V was cut by 1 base and J by 3 bases, with 24 bases left in between. CDR3 length: 19 residues. The V gene's germline CDR1 is SGHVS and CDR2 FNYEAQ. The chain's CDR3 is CASSLVGRREGPEDTEAFF. DNA of the CDR3: TGTGCCAGCAGCTTAGTCGGTCGGAGGGAAGGGCCTGAGGACACTGAAGCTTTCTTT.

The rearrangement joins TRBV5-8 to TRBJ1-1; D gene unclear. In germline, CDR1 is SGHTS, CDR2 YDEGEE. V lost 4 bases, J lost 2 bases, and 12 bases lay in between. The CDR3 runs 14 residues. CDR3 nucleotide sequence: TGTGCCAGCAGCGGCGGTTTACGTAACACTGAAGCTTTCTTT. It translates to CASSGGLRNTEAFF.

For the CDR3, the DNA is TGTGCCAGTTCCCTCTACGTTAGCGATGAGCAGTTCTTC. It codes for CASSLYVSDEQFF. The chain joins TRBV14 to TRBJ2-1, with D perhaps matching TRBD2 (5 bases). The CDR3 extends over 13 amino acids. The germline gives CDR1 SGHDN, CDR2 FVKESK. The V end lost 9 bases, the J end lost 8 bases, and 17 bases lay between the germline ends.

The chain carries TRBV2 and TRBJ2-7; TRBD2 matches 7 bases. Germline trimming cut 5 bases from V and 4 bases from J; bases unmatched to any gene: 5. From germline, CDR1 is SNHLY and CDR2 FYNNEI. This CDR3 contains 13 residues. The CDR3 reads CASSTGTNYEQYF. CDR3 nucleotide sequence: TGTGCCAGCAGTACCGGGACTAATTACGAGCAGTACTTC.

V gene TRBV28 combines with J gene TRBJ1-2, with 7 bases identical to TRBD1. The V and J ends lost 4 bases and 4 bases, in that order; junction bases with no gene match: 6. CDR1 is MDHEN, CDR2 SYDVKM, per germline. This CDR3 has 14 residues. CDR3 DNA sequence: TGTGCCAGCAGTTCCGGGACAGCTGTCTATGGCTACACCTTC. Protein product: CASSSGTAVYGYTF.